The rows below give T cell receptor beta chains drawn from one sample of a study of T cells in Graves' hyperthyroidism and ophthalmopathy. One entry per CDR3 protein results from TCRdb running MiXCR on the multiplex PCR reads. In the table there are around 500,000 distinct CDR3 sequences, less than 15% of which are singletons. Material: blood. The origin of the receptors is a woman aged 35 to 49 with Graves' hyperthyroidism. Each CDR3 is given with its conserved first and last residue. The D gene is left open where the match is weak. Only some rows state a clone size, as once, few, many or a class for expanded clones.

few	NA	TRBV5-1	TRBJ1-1	TGCGCCAGCAGCTTTGAGGCGAGTCCACTGAAAAACACTGAAGCTTTCTTT	CASSFEASPLKNTEAFF
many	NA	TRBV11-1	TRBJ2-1	TGTGCCAGCAGCCAAGGACCCAATGAGCAGTTCTTC	CASSQGPNEQFF
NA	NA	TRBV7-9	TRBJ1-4	TGTGCCAGCAGCTGGGACCCAAATGAAAAACTGTTTTTT	CASSWDPNEKLFF
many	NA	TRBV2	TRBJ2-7	TGTGCCAGCAGTCCCCGGATAGTTCAGTACGAGCAGTACTTC	CASSPRIVQYEQYF
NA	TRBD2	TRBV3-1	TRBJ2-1	TGTGCCAGCAGCCAAGCCCGACTAGCGGGAGGCTATGAGCAGTTCTTC	CASSQARLAGGYEQFF
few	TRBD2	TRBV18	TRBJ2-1	TGTGCCAGCTCACCACCTATAGCGGGAGGGGACAATGAGCAGTTCTTC	CASSPPIAGGDNEQFF
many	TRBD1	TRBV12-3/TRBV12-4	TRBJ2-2	TGTGCCAGCAGCCGACAGGGGGCGATCACCGGGGAGCTGTTTTTT	CASSRQGAITGELFF
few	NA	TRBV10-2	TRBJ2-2	TGCGCCAGCAGTAGCGGGCTAACCGGGGAGCTGTTTTTT	CASSSGLTGELFF
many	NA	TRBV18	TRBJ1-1	TGTGCCACCCGACAGAAGGAAGCTTTCTTT	CATRQKEAFF
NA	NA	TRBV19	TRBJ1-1	TGTGCCAGTAGTGTGACTAGTGTCACTGAAGCTTTCTTT	CASSVTSVTEAFF
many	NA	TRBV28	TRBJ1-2	TGTGCCAGCAGTGAACAGGGTTACTATGGCTACACCTTC	CASSEQGYYGYTF
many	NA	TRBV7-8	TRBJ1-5	TGTGCCAGCAGCCATGGGGGGATCGGAGTTCAGCCCCAGCATTTT	CASSHGGIGVQPQHF
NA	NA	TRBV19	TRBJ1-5	TGTGCCAGTAGTATTCGGGACAATAGCAATCAGCCCCAGCATTTT	CASSIRDNSNQPQHF
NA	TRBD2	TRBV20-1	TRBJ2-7	TGCAGTGCTAGAGCGGGAGGGCTAAACGAGCAGTACTTC	CSARAGGLNEQYF
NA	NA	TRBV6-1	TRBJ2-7	TGTGCCAGCAGTGAGTTTGGCTTATCCTACGAGCAGTACTTC	CASSEFGLSYEQYF